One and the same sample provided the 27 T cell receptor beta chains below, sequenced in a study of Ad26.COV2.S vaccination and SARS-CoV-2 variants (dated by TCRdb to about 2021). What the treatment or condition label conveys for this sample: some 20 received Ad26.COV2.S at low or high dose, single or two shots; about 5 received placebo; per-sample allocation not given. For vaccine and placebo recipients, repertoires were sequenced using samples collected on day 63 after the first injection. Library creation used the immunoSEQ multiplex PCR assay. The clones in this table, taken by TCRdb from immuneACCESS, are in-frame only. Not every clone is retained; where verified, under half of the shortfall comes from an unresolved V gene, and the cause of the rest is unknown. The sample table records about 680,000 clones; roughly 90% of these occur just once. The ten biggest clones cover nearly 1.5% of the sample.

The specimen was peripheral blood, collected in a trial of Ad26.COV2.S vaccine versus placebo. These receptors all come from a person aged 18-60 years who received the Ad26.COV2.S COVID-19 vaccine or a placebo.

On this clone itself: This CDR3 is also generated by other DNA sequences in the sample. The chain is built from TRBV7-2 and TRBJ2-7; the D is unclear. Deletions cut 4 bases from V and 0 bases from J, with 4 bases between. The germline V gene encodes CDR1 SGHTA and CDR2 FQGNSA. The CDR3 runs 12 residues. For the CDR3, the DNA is TGTGCCAGCAGCTCATCCTCCTACGAGCAGTACTTC. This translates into CASSSSSYEQYF.

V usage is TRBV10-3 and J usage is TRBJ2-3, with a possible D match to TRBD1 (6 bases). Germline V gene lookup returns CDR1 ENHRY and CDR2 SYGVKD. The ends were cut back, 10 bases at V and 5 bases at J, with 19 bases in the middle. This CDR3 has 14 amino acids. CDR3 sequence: CATEEYRDGDTQYF. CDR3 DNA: TGTGCCACCGAGGAATACAGGGATGGAGATACGCAGTATTTT.

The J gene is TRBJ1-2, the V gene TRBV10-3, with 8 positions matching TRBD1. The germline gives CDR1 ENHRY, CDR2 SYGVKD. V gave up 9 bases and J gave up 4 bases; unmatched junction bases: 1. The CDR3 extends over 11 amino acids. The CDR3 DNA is TGTGCCATTGGGACAGGCTATGGCTACACCTTC. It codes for CAIGTGYGYTF.

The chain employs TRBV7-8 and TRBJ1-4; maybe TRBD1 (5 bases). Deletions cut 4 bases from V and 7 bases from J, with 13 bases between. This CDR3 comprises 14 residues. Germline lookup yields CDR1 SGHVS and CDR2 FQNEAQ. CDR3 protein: CASSSPGRGEKLFF. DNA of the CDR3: TGTGCCAGCAGCTCGCCAGGGAGAGGTGAAAAACTGTTTTTT.

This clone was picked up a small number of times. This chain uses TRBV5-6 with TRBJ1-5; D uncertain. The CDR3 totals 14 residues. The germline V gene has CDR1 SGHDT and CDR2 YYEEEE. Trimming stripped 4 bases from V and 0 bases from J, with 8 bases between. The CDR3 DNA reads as TGTGCCAGCAGCCGACGAAGTAGCAATCAGCCCCAGCATTTT. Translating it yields CASSRRSSNQPQHF.

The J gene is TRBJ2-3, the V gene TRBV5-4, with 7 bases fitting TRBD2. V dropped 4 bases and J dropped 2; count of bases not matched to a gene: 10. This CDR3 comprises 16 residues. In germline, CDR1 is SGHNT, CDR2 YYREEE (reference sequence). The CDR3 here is CASSRAGGGSTDTQYF. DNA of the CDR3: TGTGCCAGCAGCAGGGCAGGCGGGGGATCCACAGATACGCAGTATTTT.

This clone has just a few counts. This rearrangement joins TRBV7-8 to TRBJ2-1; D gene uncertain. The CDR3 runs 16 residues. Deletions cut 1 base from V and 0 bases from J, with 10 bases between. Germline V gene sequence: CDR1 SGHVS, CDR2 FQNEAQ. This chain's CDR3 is CASSLGERSSYNEQFF. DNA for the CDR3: TGTGCCAGCAGCTTAGGAGAGCGAAGCTCCTACAATGAGCAGTTCTTC.

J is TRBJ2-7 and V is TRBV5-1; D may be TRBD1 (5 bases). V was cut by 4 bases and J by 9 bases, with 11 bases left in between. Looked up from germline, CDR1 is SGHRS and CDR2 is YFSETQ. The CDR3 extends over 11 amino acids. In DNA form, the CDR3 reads TGCGCCAGCAGCGGAGCAGGGCTGCAGTACTTC. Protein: CASSGAGLQYF.

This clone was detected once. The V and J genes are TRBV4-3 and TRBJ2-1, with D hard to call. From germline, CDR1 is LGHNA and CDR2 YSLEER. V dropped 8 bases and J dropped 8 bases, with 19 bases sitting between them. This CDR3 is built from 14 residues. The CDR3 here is CASSETLYRDEQFF. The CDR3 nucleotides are TGCGCCAGCTCGGAGACTCTCTATCGGGATGAGCAGTTCTTC.

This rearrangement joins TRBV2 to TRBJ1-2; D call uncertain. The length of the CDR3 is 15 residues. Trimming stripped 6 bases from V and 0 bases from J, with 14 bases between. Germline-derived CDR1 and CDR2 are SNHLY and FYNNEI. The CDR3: CASRAPEPANYGYTF. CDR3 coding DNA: TGTGCCAGCAGGGCTCCAGAGCCCGCTAACTATGGCTACACCTTC.

The CDR3 nucleotides are TGTGCCAGTAGTATAGATCGCCCCGGGCCCGGCACAGATACGCAGTATTTT. Translated: CASSIDRPGPGTDTQYF. The chain recombines TRBV19 with TRBJ2-3, with D unresolved. CDR3 length equals 17 residues. Trimming took 0 bases from V and 1 from J, leaving 14 bases between them. Germline V gene data show CDR1 as LNHDA and CDR2 as SQIVND (reference sequence).

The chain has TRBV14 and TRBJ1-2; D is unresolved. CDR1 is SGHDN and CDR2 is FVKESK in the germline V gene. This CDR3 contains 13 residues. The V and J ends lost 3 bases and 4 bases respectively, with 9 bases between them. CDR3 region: CASSHGQFYGYTF. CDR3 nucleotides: TGTGCCAGCAGCCATGGTCAGTTCTATGGCTACACCTTC. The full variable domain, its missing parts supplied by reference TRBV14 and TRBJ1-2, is EAGVTQFPSHSVIEKGQTVTLRCDPISGHDNLYWYRRVMGKEIKFLLHFVKESKQDESGMPNNRFLAERTGGTYSTLKVQPAELEDSGVYFCASSHGQFYGYTFGSGTRLTVV.

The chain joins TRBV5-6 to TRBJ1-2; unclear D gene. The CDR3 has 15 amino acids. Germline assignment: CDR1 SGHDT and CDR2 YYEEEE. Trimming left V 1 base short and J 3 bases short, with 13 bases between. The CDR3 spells CASSLRERRYYGYTF. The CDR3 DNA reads TGTGCCAGCAGCTTGCGAGAAAGACGCTACTATGGCTACACCTTC.

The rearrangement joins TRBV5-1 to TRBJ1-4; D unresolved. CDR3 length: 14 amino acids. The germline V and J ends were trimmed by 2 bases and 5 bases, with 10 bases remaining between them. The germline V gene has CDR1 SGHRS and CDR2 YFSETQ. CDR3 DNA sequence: TGCGCCAGCAGCTTAGGCTGGGAAAATGAAAAACTGTTTTTT. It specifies CASSLGWENEKLFF.

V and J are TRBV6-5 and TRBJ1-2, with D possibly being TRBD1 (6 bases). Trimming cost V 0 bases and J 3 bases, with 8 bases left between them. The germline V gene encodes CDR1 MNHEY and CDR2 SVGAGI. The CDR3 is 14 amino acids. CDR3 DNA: TGTGCCAGCAGTTACTCGGGGGGCCACTATGGCTACACCTTC. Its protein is CASSYSGGHYGYTF.

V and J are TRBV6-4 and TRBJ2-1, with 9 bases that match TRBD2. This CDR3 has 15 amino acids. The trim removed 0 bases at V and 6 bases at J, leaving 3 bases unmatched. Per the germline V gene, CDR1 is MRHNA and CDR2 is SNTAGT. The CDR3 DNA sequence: TGTGCCAGCAGTGACTCTAGCGGGGGAGGCAATGAGCAGTTCTTC. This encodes CASSDSSGGGNEQFF.

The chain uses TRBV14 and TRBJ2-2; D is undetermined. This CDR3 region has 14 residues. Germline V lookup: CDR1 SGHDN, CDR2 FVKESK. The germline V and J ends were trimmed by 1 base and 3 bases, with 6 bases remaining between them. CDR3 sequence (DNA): TGTGCCAGCAGCCAAGGGATTTACACCGGGGAGCTGTTTTTT. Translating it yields CASSQGIYTGELFF.

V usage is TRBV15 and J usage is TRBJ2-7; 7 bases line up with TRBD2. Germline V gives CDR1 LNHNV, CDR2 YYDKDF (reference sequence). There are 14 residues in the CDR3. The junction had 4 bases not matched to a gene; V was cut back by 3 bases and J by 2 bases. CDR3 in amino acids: CATSRASGAYEQYF. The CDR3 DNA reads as TGTGCCACCAGCAGGGCTAGCGGTGCCTACGAGCAGTACTTC.

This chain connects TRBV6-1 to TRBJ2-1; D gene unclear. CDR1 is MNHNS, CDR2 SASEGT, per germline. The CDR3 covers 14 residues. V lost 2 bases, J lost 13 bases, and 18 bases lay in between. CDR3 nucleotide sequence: TGTGCCAGCAGTGAACTCCCGAGGCCACCCACTCAGTTCTTC. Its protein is CASSELPRPPTQFF.

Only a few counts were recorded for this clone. This CDR3 is CAWSPVDRDTEAFF. The CDR3 bases are TGTGCCTGGAGTCCCGTGGACAGGGACACTGAAGCTTTCTTT. The J gene is TRBJ1-1, the V gene TRBV30, with 8 bases fitting TRBD1. The CDR3 is 14 amino acids. Germline V gene sequence: CDR1 GTSNPN, CDR2 SVGIG (reference sequence). Losses at the gene ends were 2 bases for V and 3 bases for J; bases not matched to a gene: 5.

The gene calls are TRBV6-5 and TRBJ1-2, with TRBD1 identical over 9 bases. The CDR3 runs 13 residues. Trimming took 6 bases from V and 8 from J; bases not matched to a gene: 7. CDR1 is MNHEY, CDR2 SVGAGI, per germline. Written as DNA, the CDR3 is TGTGCCAGCAGAGCCACAGGGGGCAGAGGCTACACCTTC. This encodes CASRATGGRGYTF.

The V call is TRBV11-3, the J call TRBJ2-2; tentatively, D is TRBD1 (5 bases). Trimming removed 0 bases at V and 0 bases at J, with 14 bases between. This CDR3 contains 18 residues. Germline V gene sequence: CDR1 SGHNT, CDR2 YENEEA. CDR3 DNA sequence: TGTGCCAGCAGCTTAGATCAGGGCGGATCTACGAACACCGGGGAGCTGTTTTTT. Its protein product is CASSLDQGGSTNTGELFF.

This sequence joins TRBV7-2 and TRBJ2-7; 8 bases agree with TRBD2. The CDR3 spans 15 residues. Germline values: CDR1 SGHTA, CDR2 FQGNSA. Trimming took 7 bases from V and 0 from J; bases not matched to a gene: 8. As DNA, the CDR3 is TGTGCCAGCACAAAGCGGGGGCAAAGCTCCTACGAGCAGTACTTC. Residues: CASTKRGQSSYEQYF.

CDR3: CASSSTPMTGNFYGYTF. Here the CDR3 DNA reads TGTGCCAGCAGTTCTACCCCAATGACAGGGAATTTCTATGGCTACACCTTC. This chain connects TRBV27 to TRBJ1-2; 7 nucleotides align to TRBD1. This CDR3 spans 17 amino acids. The V gene's germline CDR1 is MNHEY and CDR2 SMNVEV (reference sequence). V shed 4 bases, J shed 4 bases, and the junction held 15 bases outside the gene matches.

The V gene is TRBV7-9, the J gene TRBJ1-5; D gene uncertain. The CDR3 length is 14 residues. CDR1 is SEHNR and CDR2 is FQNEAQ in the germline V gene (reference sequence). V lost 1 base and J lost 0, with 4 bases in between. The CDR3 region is CASSLGYSNQPQHF. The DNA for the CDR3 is TGTGCCAGCAGCTTAGGGTATAGCAATCAGCCCCAGCATTTT.

This CDR3 reads CATSDPQQQETQYF. For the CDR3, the DNA is TGTGCCACCAGTGATCCCCAGCAGCAAGAGACCCAGTACTTC. V usage is TRBV24-1 and J usage is TRBJ2-5; D gene uncertain. Trimming removed 3 bases at V and 2 bases at J, with 9 bases between. This CDR3 comprises 14 residues. Germline CDR1 KGHDR, CDR2 SFDVKD.

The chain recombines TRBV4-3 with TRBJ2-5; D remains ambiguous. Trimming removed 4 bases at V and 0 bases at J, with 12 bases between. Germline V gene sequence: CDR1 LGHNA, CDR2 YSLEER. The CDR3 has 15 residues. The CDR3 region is CASSRQLVDQETQYF. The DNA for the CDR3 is TGCGCCAGCAGCCGACAACTCGTAGACCAAGAGACCCAGTACTTC.